This T cell receptor beta chain was sequenced during a study of breast tumors, draining lymph nodes, adjacent tissues. Findings and limits, study-wide: Data only fit, rather than demonstrated, lymph node origin of most tumor T cells.

CDR3 length equals 15 residues. Germline CDR1 LGHDT, CDR2 YNNKEL (reference sequence). TCRdb processed the multiplex PCR reads anew with MiXCR; each CDR3 protein has one entry. This table has more than 250,000 distinct CDR3 sequences, 30% to 35% appearing once. Breast cancer patients provided tissue from their axillary draining lymph nodes. Concerning this clonotype itself: Its specificity is unknown. An end of the junction differs from the germline gene, which may be a read error.

The gene calls are TRBV3-1 and TRBJ1-2; 10 bases are a match to TRBD1. The sample consisted of axillary lymph node tissue. The receptor comes from a female donor with breast cancer. Some clones in this sample may be carry-over from other donors' samples. In nucleotides, the CDR3 is TGTGCCAGCAGCCAAGCGGACAGGGGGATGGGTGGCTACATCTTC. Translation: CASSQADRGMGGYIF.